This TCR beta chain was captured by sequencing in a study of tumor and adjacent non-tumor tissue in lung cancer. Study details: The cohort had about a dozen adenocarcinoma, a couple of squamous cell and 1 small cell patients. Each sample yielded 3.5 million to 5 million productive TCRbeta reads on average.

Study conclusions and caveats: Tumor repertoires had a smaller top 100 clone share than normal lung.

A modified ARM-PCR protocol with three rounds of nested PCR amplified TCRbeta. TCRdb passed the multiplex PCR reads through MiXCR, listing each CDR3 protein once. Here the sample spans around 99,000 distinct CDR3 sequences, roughly 77% being singletons. As to this clonotype: Antigen: not known.

The template was RNA from unsorted bulk tissue. Newly diagnosed lung cancer patients had thoracic surgery in China, August–late 2014, without prior chemotherapy. The clonotype comes from a woman in her sixties or seventies with non-small cell lung cancer. The source material was lung tumor tissue.

The CDR3 is CANLVESGNTIYF. CDR3 nucleotides: TGTGCCAACTTGGTGGAGAGTGGAAACACCATATATTTT. This sequence joins TRBV6-1 and TRBJ1-3; no firm D call. Trimming shortened V by 10 bases and J by 3 bases, and 13 bases separated the two germline ends. The CDR3 is made up of 13 amino acids. Per germline, CDR1 MNHNS and CDR2 SASEGT.